Sequencing of this T cell receptor (beta chain) was carried out in a study of CD8+ T cells in alopecia areata. Findings and caveats of the study: Compared with normal scalp, lesional scalp had higher clonality and more expanded CD8+ clones.

Many counts were recorded for this clone. Its antigen is still unknown. The protein TCRdb lists differs from the translation of the DNA at residue 10; the protein given here is translated from the DNA itself. Gene and germline names: mouse. RNA, once extracted, was reverse transcribed into cDNA for use as the sequencing template. Sequencing used immunoSEQ multiplex PCR; TCRdb keeps in-frame clones, though not all of them. Recorded here are around 110,000 clones, none singletons. The sample comprised lesional skin. This receptor was taken from a C3H/HeJ mouse with alopecia areata. The MHC haplotype recorded for the strain is H2-k.

The CDR3 bases that were read are TGCACCTGCAGGAAACTTTCTGGAAATACG. It codes for CTCRKLSGNT. From start to end, the CDR3 is CTCRKLSGNTLYF. The V call is TRBV1, the J call TRBJ1-3; D uncertain. The CDR3 end falls 3 residues outside the read, so it is completed with the germline J gene. CDR3 length equals 13 residues. Per the germline V gene, CDR1 is NSQYPW and CDR2 is LRSPGD (reference sequence). V lost 6 bases, J lost 0 bases, and 6 bases lay in between.